This entry describes one TCR beta chain. TCRdb fed the reads into MiXCR, producing one record per CDR3 protein. The repertoire includes 25,000 to 30,000 distinct CDR3 sequences, 18% of them detected once, and roughly 4% sits in the top ten. The data belong to a study of patients with pleural tuberculosis. Trimming took 4 bases from V and 8 from J, leaving 21 bases between them. Germline lookup yields CDR1 SGHRS and CDR2 YFSETQ. The CDR3 loop spans 15 amino acids. This rearrangement joins TRBV5-1 to TRBJ1-1; D might be TRBD1 (6 bases). The receptor was derived from a human donor with pleural tuberculosis. Sequencing was done on a sample of peripheral blood. CDR3 region: CASSGTGTPNAEAFF. The CDR3 DNA is TGCGCCAGCAGCGGAACCGGGACACCCAACGCCGAAGCTTTCTTT.